This TCR beta chain emerged from a study of metastatic and nonmetastatic thyroid tumors. Via MiXCR, TCRdb re-called the PCR reads. This table holds roughly 40,000 clones, over 10% found once. The V end lost 4 bases, the J end lost 2 bases, and 12 bases lay between the germline ends. This CDR3 has 15 residues. Germline V CDR1 and CDR2: MNHEY, SVGEGT. This clone has at least ten counts. Thyroid surgery took place with no prior treatment in any patient. The sample comprised blood. This sequence originates from a male donor with papillary thyroid cancer or a benign thyroid nodule (not recorded which). Some clones in this sample may be carry-over from other donors' samples. This chain links TRBV6-2 or TRBV6-3 with TRBJ1-5; possible D gene TRBD1, 5 bases. The DNA of the CDR3 is TGTGCCAGCAGTTTGGGCCGGGACCGCAATCAGCCCCAGCATTTT. It specifies CASSLGRDRNQPQHF.